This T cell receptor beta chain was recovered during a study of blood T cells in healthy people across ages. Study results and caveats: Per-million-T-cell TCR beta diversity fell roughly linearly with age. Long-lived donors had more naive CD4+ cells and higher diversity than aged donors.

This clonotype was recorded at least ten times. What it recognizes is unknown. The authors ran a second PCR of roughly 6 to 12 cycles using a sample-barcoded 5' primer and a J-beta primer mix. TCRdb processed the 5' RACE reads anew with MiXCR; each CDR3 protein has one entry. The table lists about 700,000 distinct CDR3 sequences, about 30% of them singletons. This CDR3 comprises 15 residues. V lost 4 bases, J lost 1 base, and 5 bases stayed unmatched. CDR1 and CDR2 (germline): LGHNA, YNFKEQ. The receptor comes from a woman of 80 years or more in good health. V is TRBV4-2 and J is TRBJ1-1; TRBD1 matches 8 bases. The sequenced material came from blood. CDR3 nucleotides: TGTGCCAGCAGCCCACGACAGGGGAAGAACACTGAAGCTTTCTTT. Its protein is CASSPRQGKNTEAFF.